Described below is a single TCR beta chain sequence and its context. Its antigen remains unidentified. No base quality information exists; no much larger clone differs at one position. Another Seattle source contributed samples from volunteer blood donors who had recovered from COVID-19. Each collaborating institution followed its own protocols to collect whole blood in K2EDTA tubes. For TCRbeta analysis, collaborators shipped samples as frozen whole blood, isolated PBMCs, or DNA extracted from either of those sample types. These data come from a study of blood T cell repertoires in COVID-19 (dated by TCRdb to about 2020). Concerning the study at large: The collaborator samples originated in the United States, Italy and Spain and spanned the acute and convalescent phases of COVID-19. The prospective study material was composed of cDNA or gDNA derived from T cells, B-cell-depleted T cells, or PBMCs. Where available, HLA class I and class II types were taken from metadata supplied by the sample provider and were not determined by assay-based typing. A freely available public database, intended as a resource for researchers studying the immune response to SARS-CoV-2, is where the repertoires were released. The dataset comprised deeply sampled blood TCRbeta repertoires from subjects exposed to, actively infected with, or recovered from COVID-19. Nearly every sample came with metadata listing a de-identified subject ID, COVID-19 status, age in years and sex. Samples were obtained from the ongoing ImmuneRACE study (first 160 participants) and from 950 to 1,500 subjects provided by 6 global collaborators.

Results the study describes overall, beyond this receptor: The quantity of clinical and demographic metadata differed by source and by participant and was supplied without curation.

In the germline V gene (reference sequence), CDR1 corresponds to DFQATT and CDR2 to SNEGSKA. The V end loses 3 bases and the J end loses 0 bases, and a stretch of 5 bases separates them. Taken from cysteine to phenylalanine, the CDR3 has 12 residues. Only the CDR3 DNA stays, 36 bases, in frame from base 1. The immunoSEQ Assay, a bias-controlled multiplex PCR, was used to amplify TCRbeta CDR3 regions from genomic DNA. The authors' analysis ran thus. The number of nucleated cells in each sample was estimated by amplification of reference gene primers within the assay. To quantify the absolute abundance of each unique TCRbeta CDR3 rearrangement, sequence reads were collapsed and filtered. For each sample, productive Simpson clonality was calculated as the square root of Simpson's diversity index across productive rearrangements. TCRdb mirrors the immuneACCESS table, restricted to in-frame sequences. Some clones are absent from its copies; in checked studies, under half trace to an unresolved V gene, and the reason for the others is unknown. That table supplies the V and J calls and clone size; D and trimming were determined from the DNA. Present in this sample are approximately 240,000 clones, approximately 90% of which were seen just once. Clones ranked in the top ten supply around 2.2% of the sample.

Source material: peripheral blood. The sequence links TRBV20-1 to TRBJ2-5; no D segment can be confidently identified. The clonotype originates from a woman aged 40 to 55 who had recovered from COVID-19. The sequenced DNA: TGCAGTGCTAGTACAGACCAAGAGACCCAGTACTTC. Translated, it reads CSASTDQETQYF.